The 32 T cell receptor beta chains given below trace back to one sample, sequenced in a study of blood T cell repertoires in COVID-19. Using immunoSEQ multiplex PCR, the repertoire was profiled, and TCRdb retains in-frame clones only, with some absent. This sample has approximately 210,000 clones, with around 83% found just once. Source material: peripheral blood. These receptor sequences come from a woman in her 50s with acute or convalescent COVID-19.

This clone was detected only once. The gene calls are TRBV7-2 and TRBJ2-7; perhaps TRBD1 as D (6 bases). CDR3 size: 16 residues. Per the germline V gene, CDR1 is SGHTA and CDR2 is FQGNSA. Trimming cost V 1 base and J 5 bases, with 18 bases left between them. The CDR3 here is CASSLVGNRAENEQYF. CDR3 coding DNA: TGTGCCAGCAGCTTAGTTGGTAACAGGGCAGAAAACGAGCAGTACTTC. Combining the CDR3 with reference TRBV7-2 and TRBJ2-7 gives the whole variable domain GAGVSQSPSNKVTEKGKDVELRCDPISGHTALYWYRQSLGQGLEFLIYFQGNSAPDKSGLPSDRFSAERTGGSVSTLTIQRTQQEDSAVYLCASSLVGNRAENEQYFGPGTRLTVT.

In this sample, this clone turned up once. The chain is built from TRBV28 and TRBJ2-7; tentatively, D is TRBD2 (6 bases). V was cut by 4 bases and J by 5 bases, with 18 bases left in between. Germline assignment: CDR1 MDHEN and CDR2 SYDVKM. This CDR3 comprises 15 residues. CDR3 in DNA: TGTGCCAGCAGTTCCTCCTCTGGGGGGTGGAACGAGCAGTACTTC. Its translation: CASSSSSGGWNEQYF.

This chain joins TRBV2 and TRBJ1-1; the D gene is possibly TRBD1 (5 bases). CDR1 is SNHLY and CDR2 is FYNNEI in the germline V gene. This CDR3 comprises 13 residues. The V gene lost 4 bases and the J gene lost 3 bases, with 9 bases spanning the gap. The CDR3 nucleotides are TGTGCCAGCAGTGCGGGCAGGGACACTGAAGCTTTCTTT. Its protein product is CASSAGRDTEAFF.

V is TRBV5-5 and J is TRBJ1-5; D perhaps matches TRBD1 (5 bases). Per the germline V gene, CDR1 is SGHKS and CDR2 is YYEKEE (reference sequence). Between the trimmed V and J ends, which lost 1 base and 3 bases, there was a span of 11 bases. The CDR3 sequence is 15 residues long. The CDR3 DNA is TGTGCCAGCAGCTTGTCAGGGTCCGACAATCAGCCCCAGCATTTT. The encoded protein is CASSLSGSDNQPQHF. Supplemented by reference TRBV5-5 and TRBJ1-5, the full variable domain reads DAGVTQSPTHLIKTRGQQVTLRCSPISGHKSVSWYQQVLGQGPQFIFQYYEKEERGRGNFPDRFSARQFPNYSSELNVNALLLGDSALYLCASSLSGSDNQPQHFGDGTRLSIL.

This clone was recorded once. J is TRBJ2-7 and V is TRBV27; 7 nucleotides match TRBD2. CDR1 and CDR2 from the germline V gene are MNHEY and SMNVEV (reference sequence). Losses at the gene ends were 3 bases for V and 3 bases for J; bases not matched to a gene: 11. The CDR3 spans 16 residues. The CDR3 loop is CASSLGGGGIIYEQYF. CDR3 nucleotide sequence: TGTGCCAGCAGTTTGGGTGGGGGGGGGATTATCTACGAGCAGTACTTC.

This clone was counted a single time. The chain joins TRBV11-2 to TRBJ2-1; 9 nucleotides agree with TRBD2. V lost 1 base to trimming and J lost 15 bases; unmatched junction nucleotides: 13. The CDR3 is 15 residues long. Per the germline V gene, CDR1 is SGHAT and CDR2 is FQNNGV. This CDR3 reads CASSLATGLEREVFF. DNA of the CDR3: TGTGCCAGCAGCTTAGCCACAGGACTCGAGCGGGAGGTGTTCTTC.

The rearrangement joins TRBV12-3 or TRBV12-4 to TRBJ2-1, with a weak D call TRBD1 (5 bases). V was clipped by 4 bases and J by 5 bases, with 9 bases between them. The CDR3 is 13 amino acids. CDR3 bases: TGTGCCAGCAGTTCCAGGGTAAACAATGAGCAGTTCTTC. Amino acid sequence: CASSSRVNNEQFF.

The CDR3 coding sequence is TGTGCCAGCAGCTCCTTAGCGGGAGGGCGCACAGATACGCAGTATTTT. It yields the protein CASSSLAGGRTDTQYF. V gene TRBV5-6 combines with J gene TRBJ2-3; 11 bases agree with TRBD2. The germline V gene has CDR1 SGHDT and CDR2 YYEEEE. J gave up 1 base and V 3 bases, and 4 bases lay outside the gene matches. The CDR3 extends over 16 amino acids.

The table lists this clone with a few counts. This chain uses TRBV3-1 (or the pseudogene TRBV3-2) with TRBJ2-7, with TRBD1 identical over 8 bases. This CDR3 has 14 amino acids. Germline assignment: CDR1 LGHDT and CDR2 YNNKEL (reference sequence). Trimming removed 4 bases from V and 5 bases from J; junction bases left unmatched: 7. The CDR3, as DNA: TGTGCCAGCAGCCCGGACAGGGTGAGGAACGAGCAGTACTTC. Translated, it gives CASSPDRVRNEQYF.

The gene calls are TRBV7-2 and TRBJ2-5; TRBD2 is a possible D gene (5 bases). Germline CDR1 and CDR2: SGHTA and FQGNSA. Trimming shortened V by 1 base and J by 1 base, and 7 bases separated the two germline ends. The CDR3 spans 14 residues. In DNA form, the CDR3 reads TGTGCCAGCAGCTTAGTACGGGGCCAAGAGACCCAGTACTTC. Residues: CASSLVRGQETQYF.

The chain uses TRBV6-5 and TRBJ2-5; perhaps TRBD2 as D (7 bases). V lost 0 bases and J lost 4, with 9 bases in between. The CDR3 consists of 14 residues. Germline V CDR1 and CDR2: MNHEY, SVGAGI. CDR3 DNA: TGTGCCAGCAGTTACTCCGGGGGGCCAGAGACCCAGTACTTC. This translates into CASSYSGGPETQYF.

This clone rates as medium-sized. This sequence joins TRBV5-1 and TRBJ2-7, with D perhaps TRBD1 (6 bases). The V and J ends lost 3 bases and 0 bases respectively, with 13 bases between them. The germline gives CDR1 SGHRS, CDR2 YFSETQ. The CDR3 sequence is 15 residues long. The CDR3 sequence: CASSSAEQGSYEQYF. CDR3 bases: TGCGCCAGCAGCTCGGCTGAACAGGGCTCCTACGAGCAGTACTTC.

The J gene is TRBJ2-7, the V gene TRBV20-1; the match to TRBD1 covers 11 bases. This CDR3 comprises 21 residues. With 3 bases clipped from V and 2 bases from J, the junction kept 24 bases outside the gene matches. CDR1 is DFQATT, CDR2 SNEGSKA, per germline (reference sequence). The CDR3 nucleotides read TGCAGTGCTAGTGGGGTTGGACAGGGGGCCACCACCGGGACTAGTGCCTACGAGCAGTACTTC. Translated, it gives CSASGVGQGATTGTSAYEQYF.

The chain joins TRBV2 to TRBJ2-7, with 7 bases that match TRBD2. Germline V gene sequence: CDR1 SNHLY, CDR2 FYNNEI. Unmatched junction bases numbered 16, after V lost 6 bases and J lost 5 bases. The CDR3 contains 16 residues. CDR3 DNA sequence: TGTGCCAGCAGAGATCCGGCCCTAGCGGCAAGCAACGAGCAGTACTTC. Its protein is CASRDPALAASNEQYF.

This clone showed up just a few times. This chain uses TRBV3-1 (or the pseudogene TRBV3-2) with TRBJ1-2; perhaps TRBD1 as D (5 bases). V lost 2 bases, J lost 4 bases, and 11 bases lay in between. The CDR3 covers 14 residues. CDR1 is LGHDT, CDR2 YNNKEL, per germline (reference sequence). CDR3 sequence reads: CASSQREGIYGYTF. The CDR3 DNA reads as TGTGCCAGCAGCCAACGGGAGGGGATCTATGGCTACACCTTC.

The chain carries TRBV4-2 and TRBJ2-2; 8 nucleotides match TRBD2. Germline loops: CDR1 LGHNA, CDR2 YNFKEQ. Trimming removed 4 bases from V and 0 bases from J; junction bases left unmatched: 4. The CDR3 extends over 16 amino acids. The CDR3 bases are TGTGCCAGCAGCCTATTTAGCGGGGCGAACACCGGGGAGCTGTTTTTT. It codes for CASSLFSGANTGELFF.

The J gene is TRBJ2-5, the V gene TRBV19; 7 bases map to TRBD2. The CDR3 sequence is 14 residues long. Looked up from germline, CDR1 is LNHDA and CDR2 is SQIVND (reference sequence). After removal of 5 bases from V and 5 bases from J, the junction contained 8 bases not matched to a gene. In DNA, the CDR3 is TGTGCCAGTAGTCGCGGACTAGTTGAGGAGACCCAGTACTTC. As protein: CASSRGLVEETQYF.

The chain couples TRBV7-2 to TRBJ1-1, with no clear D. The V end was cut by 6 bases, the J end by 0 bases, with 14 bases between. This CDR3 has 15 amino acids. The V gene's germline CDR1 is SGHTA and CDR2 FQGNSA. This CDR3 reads CASSHSGLMNTEAFF. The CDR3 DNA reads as TGTGCCAGCAGTCATAGCGGGCTAATGAACACTGAAGCTTTCTTT.

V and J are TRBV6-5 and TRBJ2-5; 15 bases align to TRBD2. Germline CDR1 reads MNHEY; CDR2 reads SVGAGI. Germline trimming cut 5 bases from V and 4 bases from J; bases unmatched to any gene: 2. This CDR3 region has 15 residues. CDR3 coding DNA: TGTGCCAGCAGTACGGGACTAGCGGGAGGAGAGACCCAGTACTTC. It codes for CASSTGLAGGETQYF.

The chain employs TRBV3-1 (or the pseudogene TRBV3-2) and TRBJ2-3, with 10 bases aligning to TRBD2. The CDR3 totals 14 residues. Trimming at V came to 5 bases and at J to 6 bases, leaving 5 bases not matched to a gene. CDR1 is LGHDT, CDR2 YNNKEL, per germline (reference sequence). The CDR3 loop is CASSDGLAVDTQYF. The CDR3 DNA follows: TGTGCCAGCAGCGATGGACTAGCGGTGGATACGCAGTATTTT.

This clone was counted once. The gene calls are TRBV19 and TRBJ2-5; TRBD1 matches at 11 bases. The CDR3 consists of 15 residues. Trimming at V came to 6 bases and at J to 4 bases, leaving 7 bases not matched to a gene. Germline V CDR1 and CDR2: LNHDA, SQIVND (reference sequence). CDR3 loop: CASRKGTGGGETQYF. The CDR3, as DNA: TGTGCCAGTAGGAAGGGGACAGGGGGTGGAGAGACCCAGTACTTC.

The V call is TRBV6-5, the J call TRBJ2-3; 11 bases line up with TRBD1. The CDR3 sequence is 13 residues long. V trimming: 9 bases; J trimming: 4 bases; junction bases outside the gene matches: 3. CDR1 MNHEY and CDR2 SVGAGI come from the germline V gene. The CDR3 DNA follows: TGTGCCAGTGGGACAGGGGGTTCAGATACGCAGTATTTT. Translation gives CASGTGGSDTQYF.

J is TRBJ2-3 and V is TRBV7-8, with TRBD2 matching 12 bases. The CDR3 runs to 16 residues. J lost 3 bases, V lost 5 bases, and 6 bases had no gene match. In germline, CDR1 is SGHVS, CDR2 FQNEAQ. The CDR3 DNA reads TGTGCCAGCAGCAAAAGACTAGCGGGAGTTACAGATACGCAGTATTTT. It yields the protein CASSKRLAGVTDTQYF.

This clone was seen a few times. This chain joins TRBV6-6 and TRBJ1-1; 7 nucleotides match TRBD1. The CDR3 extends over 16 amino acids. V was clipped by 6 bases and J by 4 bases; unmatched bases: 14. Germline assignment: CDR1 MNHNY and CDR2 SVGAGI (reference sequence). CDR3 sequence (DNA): TGTGCCAGCAGCCCAGAAGGGGGCAGGGTGACCACTGAAGCTTTCTTT. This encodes CASSPEGGRVTTEAFF.

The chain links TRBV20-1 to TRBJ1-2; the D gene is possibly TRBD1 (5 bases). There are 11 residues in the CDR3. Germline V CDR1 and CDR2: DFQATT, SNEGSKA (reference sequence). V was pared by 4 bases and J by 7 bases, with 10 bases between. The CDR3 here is CSAIREGGYTF. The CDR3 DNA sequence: TGCAGTGCTATCAGGGAGGGTGGCTACACCTTC.

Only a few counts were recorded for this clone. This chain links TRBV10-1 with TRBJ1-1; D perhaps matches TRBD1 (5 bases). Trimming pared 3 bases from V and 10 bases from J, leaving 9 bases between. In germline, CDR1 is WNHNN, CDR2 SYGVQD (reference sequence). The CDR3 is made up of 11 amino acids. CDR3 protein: CASSDQGRAFF. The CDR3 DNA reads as TGCGCCAGCAGTGACCAGGGCCGAGCTTTCTTT.

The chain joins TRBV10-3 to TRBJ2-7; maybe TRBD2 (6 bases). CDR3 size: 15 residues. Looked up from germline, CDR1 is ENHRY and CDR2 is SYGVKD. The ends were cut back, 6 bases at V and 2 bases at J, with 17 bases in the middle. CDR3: CAISDIAATTYEQYF. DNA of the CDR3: TGTGCCATCAGCGACATAGCGGCCACAACCTACGAGCAGTACTTC.

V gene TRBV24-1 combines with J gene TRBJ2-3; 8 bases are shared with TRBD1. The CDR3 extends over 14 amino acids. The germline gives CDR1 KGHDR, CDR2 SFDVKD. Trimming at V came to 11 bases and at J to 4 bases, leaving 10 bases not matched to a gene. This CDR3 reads CAISDRVVSDTQYF. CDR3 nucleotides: TGTGCCATATCGGACAGGGTAGTATCAGATACGCAGTATTTT.

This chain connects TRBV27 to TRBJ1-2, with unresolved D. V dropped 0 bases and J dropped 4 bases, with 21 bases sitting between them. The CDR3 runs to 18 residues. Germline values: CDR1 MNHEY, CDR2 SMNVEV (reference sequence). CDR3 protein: CASSLSTGWAGGPYGYTF. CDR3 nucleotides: TGTGCCAGCAGTTTATCGACGGGGTGGGCGGGAGGTCCCTATGGCTACACCTTC.

CDR3 DNA sequence: TGTGCCAGCAGTGGGTGGGGACTAGCACCCTCCTACAATGAGCAGTTCTTC. Amino acids: CASSGWGLAPSYNEQFF. The genes are TRBV6-1 and TRBJ2-1; 9 bases line up with TRBD2. Per germline, CDR1 MNHNS and CDR2 SASEGT. The CDR3 has 17 amino acids. V lost 4 bases, J lost 0 bases, and 7 bases stayed unmatched.

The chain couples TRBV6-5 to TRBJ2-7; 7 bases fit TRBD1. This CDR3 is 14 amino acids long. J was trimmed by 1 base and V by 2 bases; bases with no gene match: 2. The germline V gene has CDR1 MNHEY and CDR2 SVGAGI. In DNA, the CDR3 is TGTGCCAGCAGTTACCCGACAGGGTCCTACGAGCAGTACTTC. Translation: CASSYPTGSYEQYF.

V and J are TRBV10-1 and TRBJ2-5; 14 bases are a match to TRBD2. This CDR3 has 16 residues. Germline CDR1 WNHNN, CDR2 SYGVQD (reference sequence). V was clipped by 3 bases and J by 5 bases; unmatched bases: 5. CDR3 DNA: TGCGCCAGCAGTGACCCGGGACTAGCGGGAGCTGAGACCCAGTACTTC. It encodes CASSDPGLAGAETQYF.